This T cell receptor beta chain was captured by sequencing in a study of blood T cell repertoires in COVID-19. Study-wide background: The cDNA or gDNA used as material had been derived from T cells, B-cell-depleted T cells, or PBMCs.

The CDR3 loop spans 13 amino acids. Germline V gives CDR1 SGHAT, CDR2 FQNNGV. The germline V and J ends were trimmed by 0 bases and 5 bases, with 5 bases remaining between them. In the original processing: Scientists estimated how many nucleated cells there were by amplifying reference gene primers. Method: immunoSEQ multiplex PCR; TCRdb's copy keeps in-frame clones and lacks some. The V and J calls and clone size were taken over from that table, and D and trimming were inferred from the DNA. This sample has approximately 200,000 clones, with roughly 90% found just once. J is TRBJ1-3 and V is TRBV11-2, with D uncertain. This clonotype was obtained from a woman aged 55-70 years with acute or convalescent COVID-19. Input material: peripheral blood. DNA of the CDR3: TGTGCCAGCAGCTTAGACTATAGAAACACCATATATTTT. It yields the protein CASSLDYRNTIYF.